Below, 8 T cell receptor beta chains from the same sample are listed, as sequenced in a study of blood T cell repertoires in COVID-19. Data came from immunoSEQ multiplex PCR; TCRdb stores just in-frame clones and leaves some out. The sample records 250,000 to 350,000 clones, around 88% being singletons. Sequenced: peripheral blood. All receptors come from a young man with acute or convalescent COVID-19.

Remarks on this clone: Other DNA sequences in this sample translate to the same CDR3. This rearrangement joins TRBV3-1 (or the pseudogene TRBV3-2) to TRBJ1-1; D is perhaps TRBD1 (5 bases). The germline V gene encodes CDR1 LGHDT and CDR2 YNNKEL (reference sequence). This CDR3 region has 13 residues. The V end lost 3 bases, the J end lost 3 bases, and 8 bases lay between the germline ends. The CDR3 nucleotides are TGTGCCAGCAGCCAGGGGGGGGACACTGAAGCTTTCTTT. This encodes CASSQGGDTEAFF.

This clone showed up just a few times. The same CDR3 also results from other DNA sequences found in this sample. The chain carries TRBV18 and TRBJ1-5; no definite D call. Trimming removed 4 bases from V and 0 bases from J, with 7 bases in between. Germline V gene lookup returns CDR1 KGHSH and CDR2 LQKENI. The CDR3 covers 14 residues. The CDR3 DNA reads as TGTGCCAGCTCACGGCAGGATAGCAATCAGCCCCAGCATTTT. Translating it yields CASSRQDSNQPQHF.

This chain uses TRBV29-1 with TRBJ2-1, with TRBD1 matching 11 bases. V gave up 7 bases and J gave up 4 bases; unmatched junction bases: 6. Germline V gene data show CDR1 as SQVTM and CDR2 as ANQGSEA. This CDR3 is built from 14 residues. The CDR3 region is CSAGQGAEYNEQFF. CDR3 nucleotides: TGCAGCGCCGGACAGGGGGCGGAGTACAATGAGCAGTTCTTC.

The chain is built from TRBV5-4 and TRBJ2-7, with 9 bases lining up with TRBD1. The junction had 8 bases not matched to a gene; V was cut back by 4 bases and J by 0 bases. Germline CDR1 is SGHNT and CDR2 is YYREEE (reference sequence). The CDR3 contains 16 residues. The CDR3 loop is CASSNLDRGGSYEQYF. The CDR3 DNA reads as TGTGCCAGCAGCAACTTAGACAGGGGGGGCTCCTACGAGCAGTACTTC.

This clone has a single count. The chain carries TRBV6-2 or TRBV6-3 and TRBJ1-5; 12 bases map to TRBD1. V shed 6 bases and J 2 bases; nucleotides not matched to a gene: 26. The germline gives CDR1 MNHEY, CDR2 SVGEGT. The CDR3 loop spans 23 amino acids. The CDR3 sequence: CASSPELVLRDRGRWDGNQPQHF. For the CDR3, the DNA is TGTGCCAGCAGCCCAGAGTTAGTTCTCCGGGACAGGGGGCGGTGGGATGGCAATCAGCCCCAGCATTTT.

On this clone: At the DNA level, this CDR3 is encoded by other sequences in the same sample as well. The V call is TRBV15, the J call TRBJ1-1, with 7 bases that match TRBD1. With 0 bases clipped from V and 3 bases from J, the junction kept 4 bases outside the gene matches. Germline CDR1 reads LNHNV; CDR2 reads YYDKDF (reference sequence). CDR3 length: 15 amino acids. CDR3 in amino acids: CATSRDGRGDTEAFF. In nucleotides, the CDR3 is TGTGCCACCAGCAGAGATGGCAGGGGGGACACTGAAGCTTTCTTT.

This clone was seen only a few times. J is TRBJ2-7 and V is TRBV19, with 7 bases aligning to TRBD1. Germline V gene data show CDR1 as LNHDA and CDR2 as SQIVND (reference sequence). This CDR3 comprises 15 residues. Unmatched junction bases numbered 15, after V lost 6 bases and J lost 7 bases. The CDR3 is CASSHRGQSFSEQYF. The CDR3 nucleotides are TGTGCCAGTAGCCATAGGGGACAGAGCTTCTCTGAGCAGTACTTC.

The CDR3 DNA follows: TGTGCCAGCAGCTCTGCGGGGGTTCATAATTCACCCCTCCACTTT. Its translation is CASSSAGVHNSPLHF. The rearrangement links TRBV5-4 to TRBJ1-6, with D perhaps matching TRBD1 (5 bases). The CDR3 length is 15 residues. Between the trimmed V and J ends, which lost 3 bases and 5 bases, there was a span of 12 bases. Germline V gene sequence: CDR1 SGHNT, CDR2 YYREEE (reference sequence).